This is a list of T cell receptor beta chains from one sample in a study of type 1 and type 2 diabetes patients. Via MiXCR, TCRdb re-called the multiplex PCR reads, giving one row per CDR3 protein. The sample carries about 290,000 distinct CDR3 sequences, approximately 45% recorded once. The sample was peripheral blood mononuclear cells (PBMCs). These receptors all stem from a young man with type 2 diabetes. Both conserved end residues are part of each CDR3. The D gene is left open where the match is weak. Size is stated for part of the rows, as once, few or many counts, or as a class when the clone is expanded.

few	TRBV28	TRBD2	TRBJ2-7	TGTGCCAGCAAGGGACTAGCGTACTCCTACGAGCAGTACTTC	CASKGLAYSYEQYF
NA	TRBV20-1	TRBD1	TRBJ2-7	TGCAGTGCCACCCCCGCACAGGGGGGCGAGCAGTACTTC	CSATPAQGGEQYF
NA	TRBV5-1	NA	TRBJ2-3	TGCGCCAGCAGCCGGGCCACAGATACGCAGTATTTT	CASSRATDTQYF
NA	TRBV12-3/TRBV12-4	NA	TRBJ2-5	TGTGCCAGCAGTCTGACCGTAAGTGTGGAGACCCAGTACTTC	CASSLTVSVETQYF
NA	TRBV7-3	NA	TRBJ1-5	TGTGCCAGTACTCCCTCGAGCAATCAGCCCCAGCATTTT	CASTPSSNQPQHF
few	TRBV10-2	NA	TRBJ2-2	TGCGCCAGCATACATTCCGCGAACACCGGGGAGCTGTTTTTT	CASIHSANTGELFF
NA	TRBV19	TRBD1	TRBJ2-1	TGTGCCAGTAGAACCAGGGGGCTGAATGAGCAGTTCTTC	CASRTRGLNEQFF
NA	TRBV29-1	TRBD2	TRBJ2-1	TGCAGCGTTGAGCCGCTAGCGGAATACAATGAGCAGTTCTTC	CSVEPLAEYNEQFF
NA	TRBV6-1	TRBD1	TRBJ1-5	TGTGCCAGCAGTAGTAACCCCATTTCCGGGACAGGGTATCGGCCCCAGCATTTT	CASSSNPISGTGYRPQHF
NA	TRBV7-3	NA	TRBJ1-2	TGTGCCAGCAGCTTAAACGGCTTATATGGCTACACCTTC	CASSLNGLYGYTF
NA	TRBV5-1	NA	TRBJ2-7	TGCGCCAGCCGCCCCGGGAACTACTACGAGCAGTACTTC	CASRPGNYYEQYF
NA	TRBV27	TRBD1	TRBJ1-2	TGTGCCAGCAGCTTTTCCCCCACGGGACAGGGGGCGTACTATGGCTACACCTTC	CASSFSPTGQGAYYGYTF
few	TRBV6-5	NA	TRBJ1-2	TGTGCCAGCAGTTCCACCCCGAGCCACGGCTACACCTTC	CASSSTPSHGYTF
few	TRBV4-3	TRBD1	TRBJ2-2	TGCGCCAGCAGCCCGAGGACAGGGGGCGTACGGTCCCCCACCGGGGAGCTGTTTTTT	CASSPRTGGVRSPTGELFF
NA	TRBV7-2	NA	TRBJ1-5	TGTGCCAGCACCGAGAGTGGGGGCAATCAGCCCCAGCATTTT	CASTESGGNQPQHF
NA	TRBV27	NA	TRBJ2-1	TGTGCCAGCAGTGGGCGCGGTACTGAGCAGTTCTTC	CASSGRGTEQFF
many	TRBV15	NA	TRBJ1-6	TGTGCCACCGGAAGAGGACCTAATTCACCCCTCCACTTT	CATGRGPNSPLHF
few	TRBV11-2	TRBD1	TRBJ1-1	TGTGCCAGCACCGACAGGGGGCTAGGCACTGAAGCTTTCTTT	CASTDRGLGTEAFF
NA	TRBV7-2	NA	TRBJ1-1	TGTGCCAGCAGCACGCCTTGGTTGAACACTGAAGCTTTCTTT	CASSTPWLNTEAFF
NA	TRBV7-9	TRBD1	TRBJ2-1	TGTGCCAGCAGCTTAGCCGGGACAGGATCCTACAATGAGCAGTTCTTC	CASSLAGTGSYNEQFF
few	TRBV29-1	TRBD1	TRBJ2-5	TGCAGCGTTGAAGCAGACAGGGGAAGGGGAGAGACCCAGTACTTC	CSVEADRGRGETQYF
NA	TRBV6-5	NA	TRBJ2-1	TGTGCCAGCAGCTCCCAGGGCACCGTGGATGAGCAGTTCTTC	CASSSQGTVDEQFF
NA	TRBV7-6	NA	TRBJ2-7	TGTGCCAGCAGCTCCTCGGACTACGAGCAGTACTTC	CASSSSDYEQYF
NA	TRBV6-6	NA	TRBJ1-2	TGTGCCAGCAGTGAAGCTGCCCCAGGGGCTGGGGCCTATGGCTACACCTTC	CASSEAAPGAGAYGYTF
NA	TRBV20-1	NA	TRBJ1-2	TGCAGTGCTAGAGATGCAGGGTATGGCTACACCTTC	CSARDAGYGYTF
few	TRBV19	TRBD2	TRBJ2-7	TGTGCCAGTAGTACACCGGGACTACACTACGAGCAGTACTTC	CASSTPGLHYEQYF
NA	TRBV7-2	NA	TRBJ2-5	TGTGCCAGCAGCTTACTCGGGGGCAGGGAGACCCAGTACTTC	CASSLLGGRETQYF
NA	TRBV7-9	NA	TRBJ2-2	TGTGCCAGCAGCGCAGGGATGAGGTACACCGGGGAGCTGTTTTTT	CASSAGMRYTGELFF
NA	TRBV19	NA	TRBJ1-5	TGTGCCAGTAGTATGGGGAGGAGCAATCAGCCCCAGCATTTT	CASSMGRSNQPQHF
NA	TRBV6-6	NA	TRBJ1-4	TGTGCCAGCATTATGAGAGGAAAACTGTTTTTT	CASIMRGKLFF
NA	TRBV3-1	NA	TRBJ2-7	TGTGCCAGCAGCCAAGTTTCACGGGGGAACGAGCAGTACTTC	CASSQVSRGNEQYF
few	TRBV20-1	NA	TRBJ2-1	TGCAGTGCTAGACTCGAGACTGGCTACAATGAGCAGTTCTTC	CSARLETGYNEQFF
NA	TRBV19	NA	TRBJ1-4	TGTGCCAGTAGTTCCAGCCTCAGCTCCAGGGGTTGGGAAAAACTGTTTTTT	CASSSSLSSRGWEKLFF
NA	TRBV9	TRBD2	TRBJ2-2	TGTGCCAGCAGCGTCACAGCCCCTGAGGAGCGGGAGATTTCCGGGGAGCTGTTTTTT	CASSVTAPEEREISGELFF
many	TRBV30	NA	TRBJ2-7	TGTGCCTGGAGTGTACAGGCCTCCTACGAGCAGTACTTC	CAWSVQASYEQYF
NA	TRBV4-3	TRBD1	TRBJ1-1	TGCGCCAGCAGCCAAGCAGGGGGAGACACTGAAGCTTTCTTT	CASSQAGGDTEAFF
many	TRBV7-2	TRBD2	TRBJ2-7	TGTGCCAGCAGACTTTCCCTCGGGGGGGCTGGAAACGAGCAGTACTTC	CASRLSLGGAGNEQYF
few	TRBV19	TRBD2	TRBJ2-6	TGTGCCAGTAGTATACGGTCGGGGGGAGGGATCTCCTCTGGGGCCAACGTCCTGACTTTC	CASSIRSGGGISSGANVLTF
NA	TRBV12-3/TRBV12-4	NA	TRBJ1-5	TGTGCCAGCAGTTCCACAGGGAGTGGTCAGCCCCAGCATTTT	CASSSTGSGQPQHF
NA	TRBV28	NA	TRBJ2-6	TGTGCCAGCAGTCCCCGAGCAGTTGGGGCCAACGTCCTGACTTTC	CASSPRAVGANVLTF
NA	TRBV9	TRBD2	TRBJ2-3	TGTGCCAGCAGGGAAACTAGCGGGGGCCAGACTAGCACAGATACGCAGTATTTT	CASRETSGGQTSTDTQYF
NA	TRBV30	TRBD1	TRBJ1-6	TGTGCCTGGGACAGGGCAGTGGGTGTCAATTCACCCCTCCACTTT	CAWDRAVGVNSPLHF
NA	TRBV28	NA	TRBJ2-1	TGTGCCAGCAGTTTTTTGTTGGTTTCAGGGGCTGACAATGAGCAGTTCTTC	CASSFLLVSGADNEQFF